These T cell receptor beta chains were read from a single sample in a study of shared clonotypes between healthy human individuals. This table comes from immunoSEQ multiplex PCR, and its TCRdb copy is limited to in-frame clones, with some not included. The sample carries millions of clones, 90% to 95% recorded once. Sequenced input: naive CD4+ T cells from PBMCs. These receptors all come from a man younger than 35 in good health. Some clones in this sample may be carry-over from other donors' samples. The CDR3 runs from the conserved cysteine through the conserved F or W. A D gene is named only where the DNA matches it firmly. Clone size is not always given. Where it is, it says once, few, many or a class for expanded clones.

size: .
J: TRBJ2-2
D: .
V: TRBV5-4
DNA: TGTGCCAGCAGCCCGGGGACTGCAAGAACCGGGGAGCTGTTTTTT
CDR3: CASSPGTARTGELFF

size: .
J: TRBJ2-5
D: .
V: TRBV28
DNA: TGTGCCAGCAGTTTGGAGGGGCTCGGGGAGACCCAGTACTTC
CDR3: CASSLEGLGETQYF

size: .
J: TRBJ2-7
D: .
V: TRBV7-8
DNA: TGTGCCAGCAGCTTAGTAGGCGCAGGGAGCTCCTACGAGCAGTACTTC
CDR3: CASSLVGAGSSYEQYF

size: .
J: TRBJ1-2
D: .
V: TRBV11-2
DNA: TGTGCCAGCAGCGCACCGGGACAATATGAGAGAGGCTACACCTTC
CDR3: CASSAPGQYERGYTF

size: .
J: TRBJ1-2
D: .
V: TRBV28
DNA: TGTGCCAGCAGTTTTGAGGGGCCCTTGCGCTATGGCTACACCTTC
CDR3: CASSFEGPLRYGYTF

size: .
J: TRBJ2-7
D: TRBD1
V: TRBV7-8
DNA: TGTGCCAGCAGCCGGGACAGGGGCGACGAGCAGTACTTC
CDR3: CASSRDRGDEQYF

size: .
J: TRBJ2-7
D: .
V: TRBV2
DNA: TGTGCCAGCAGTGCAAACAGGGACAACGAGCAGTACTTC
CDR3: CASSANRDNEQYF

size: once
J: TRBJ1-4
D: TRBD1
V: TRBV28
DNA: TGTGCCAGCAGTTTAGATGTCGGGACAGGGCTGGAAAAACTGTTTTTT
CDR3: CASSLDVGTGLEKLFF

size: .
J: TRBJ2-4
D: TRBD1
V: TRBV10-2
DNA: TGCGCCACCATCCCAACAGGGGGCGAGGGAGCCAAAAACATTCAGTACTTC
CDR3: CATIPTGGEGAKNIQYF

size: .
J: TRBJ2-7
D: TRBD2
V: TRBV18
DNA: TGTGCCAGCTCACCTCCTAACGTAGCGGGCGAGCAGTACTTC
CDR3: CASSPPNVAGEQYF

size: .
J: TRBJ1-2
D: .
V: TRBV6-1
DNA: TGTGCCAGCAGTGAAGCCTCCGAGGGGGGAAGGGGTGGCTACACCTTC
CDR3: CASSEASEGGRGGYTF

size: once
J: TRBJ2-6
D: .
V: TRBV5-1
DNA: TGCGCCAGCAGCTTGTTGGGCTCTGGGGCCAACGTCCTGACTTTC
CDR3: CASSLLGSGANVLTF

size: .
J: TRBJ1-6
D: .
V: TRBV25-1
DNA: TGTGCCAGCAGACCCGACATGCCAGCACCCCTCCACTTT
CDR3: CASRPDMPAPLHF

size: .
J: TRBJ2-2
D: .
V: TRBV30
DNA: TGTGCCTGGAGCTCAGGACTTGCCACCGGGGAGCTGTTTTTT
CDR3: CAWSSGLATGELFF

size: .
J: TRBJ2-5
D: TRBD1
V: TRBV7-9
DNA: TGTGCCAGCAGCTTCCCCGCGGGGACAGGGGAAGAGACCCAGTACTTC
CDR3: CASSFPAGTGEETQYF

size: .
J: TRBJ2-3
D: TRBD2
V: TRBV5-5
DNA: TGTGCCAGCAGCTTGGTAGGACTAGCGGGAGGCGCTAGCACAGATACGCAGTATTTT
CDR3: CASSLVGLAGGASTDTQYF

size: .
J: TRBJ2-2
D: .
V: TRBV4-3
DNA: TGCGCCAGCAGCCATTCGGGGGAGCTGTTTTTT
CDR3: CASSHSGELFF

size: .
J: TRBJ1-4
D: .
V: TRBV9
DNA: TGTGCCAGCAGCGCCATGGGAGGGCCCGAAAAACTGTTTTTT
CDR3: CASSAMGGPEKLFF

size: .
J: TRBJ2-2
D: .
V: TRBV7-2
DNA: TGTGCCAGCAGCTTAGGGGTGGGCAACACCGGGGAGCTGTTTTTT
CDR3: CASSLGVGNTGELFF

size: .
J: TRBJ2-3
D: TRBD2
V: TRBV15
DNA: TGTGCCACCAGCGGGAGAACTAGCGGCACAGATACGCAGTATTTT
CDR3: CATSGRTSGTDTQYF

size: once
J: TRBJ2-3
D: .
V: TRBV4-3
DNA: TGCGCCAGCAGCCAAGGACAGGTGGGAAGGGATACGCAGTATTTT
CDR3: CASSQGQVGRDTQYF

size: .
J: TRBJ2-7
D: TRBD2
V: TRBV28
DNA: TGTGCCAGCAGTTCTCCGGGACTAGGGAGTAGGGAGCAGTACTTC
CDR3: CASSSPGLGSREQYF

size: .
J: TRBJ2-2
D: .
V: TRBV9
DNA: TGTGCCAGCAGCGTAGTAGGATCCCCAAACACCGGGGAGCTGTTTTTT
CDR3: CASSVVGSPNTGELFF

size: .
J: TRBJ1-4
D: TRBD1
V: TRBV7-2
DNA: TGTGCCAGCAGCCTTACGACAGGGGCGGAGAAACTGTTTTTT
CDR3: CASSLTTGAEKLFF

size: .
J: TRBJ2-7
D: .
V: TRBV2
DNA: TGTGCCAGCAGAAGACACGACGGCAACTCCTACGAGCAGTACTTC
CDR3: CASRRHDGNSYEQYF

size: .
J: TRBJ2-3
D: TRBD1
V: TRBV2
DNA: TGTGCCAGCAGCGGGACAGTCACCGATCACACAGATACGCAGTATTTT
CDR3: CASSGTVTDHTDTQYF

size: few
J: TRBJ1-2
D: .
V: TRBV2
DNA: TGTGCCAGCAGTGAGAGCCGAAACTATGGCTACACCTTC
CDR3: CASSESRNYGYTF

size: .
J: TRBJ2-1
D: TRBD1
V: TRBV11-3
DNA: TGTGCCAGCAGCCTCGGGACAGGGGGGTACAATGAGCAGTTCTTC
CDR3: CASSLGTGGYNEQFF

size: .
J: TRBJ2-1
D: .
V: TRBV7-7
DNA: TGTGCCAGCAGCTCCCCCGGCTTGCACAATGAGCAGTTCTTC
CDR3: CASSSPGLHNEQFF

size: .
J: TRBJ2-5
D: TRBD1
V: TRBV5-1
DNA: TGCGCCAGCAGCTCTGGACAGGTTCTTCAAGAGACCCAGTACTTC
CDR3: CASSSGQVLQETQYF